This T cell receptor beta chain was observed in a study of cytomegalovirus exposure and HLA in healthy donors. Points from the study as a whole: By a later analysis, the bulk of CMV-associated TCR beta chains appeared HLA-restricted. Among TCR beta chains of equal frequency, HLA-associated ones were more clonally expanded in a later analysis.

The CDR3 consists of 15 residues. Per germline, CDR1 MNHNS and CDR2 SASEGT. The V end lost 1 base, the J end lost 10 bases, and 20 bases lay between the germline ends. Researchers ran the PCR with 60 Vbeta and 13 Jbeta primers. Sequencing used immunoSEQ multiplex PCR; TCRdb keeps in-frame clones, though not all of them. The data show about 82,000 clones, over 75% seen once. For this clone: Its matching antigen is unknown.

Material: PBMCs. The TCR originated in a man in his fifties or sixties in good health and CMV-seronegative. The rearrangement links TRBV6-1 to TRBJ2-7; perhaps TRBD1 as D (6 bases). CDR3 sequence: CASSEGGHSLRPQYF. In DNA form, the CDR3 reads TGTGCCAGCAGTGAAGGGGGGCATTCTCTCCGACCACAGTACTTC.